This T cell receptor (beta chain) was profiled in a study of siplizumab effects on memory and regulatory T cells. General study points: No naive or memory phenotype could be assigned to roughly 75-96% of proliferating clones. Siplizumab, the agent tested, significantly reduced alloreactive sequences traceable to unstimulated CD4+ memory cells. Mean Treg-derived proportions of mappable alloreactive CD4+ clones were over 65% for siplizumab and 26.9% for controls.

With respect to this clone: Antigen: not known.

Per individual sample, 90,000 to 100,000 TCR templates were assayed. Clones were sequenced by immunoSEQ multiplex PCR, and TCRdb holds only the in-frame ones, with some missing. The table shows about 100,000 clones, with about 94% occurring only once. Sequencing used non-Treg CD4+ T cells sorted from blood. The TCR was taken from a human donor in good health.

This CDR3 reads CASSLRRRLGGQGVLNEQFF. CDR3 DNA: TGTGCCAGCAGCTTACGGCGCCGCCTAGGGGGACAGGGAGTTCTGAATGAGCAGTTCTTC. J is TRBJ2-1 and V is TRBV7-3; TRBD1 matches 9 bases. Looked up from germline, CDR1 is SGHTA and CDR2 is FQGTGA. V shed 2 bases, J shed 7 bases, and the junction held 21 bases outside the gene matches. The CDR3 has 20 residues.